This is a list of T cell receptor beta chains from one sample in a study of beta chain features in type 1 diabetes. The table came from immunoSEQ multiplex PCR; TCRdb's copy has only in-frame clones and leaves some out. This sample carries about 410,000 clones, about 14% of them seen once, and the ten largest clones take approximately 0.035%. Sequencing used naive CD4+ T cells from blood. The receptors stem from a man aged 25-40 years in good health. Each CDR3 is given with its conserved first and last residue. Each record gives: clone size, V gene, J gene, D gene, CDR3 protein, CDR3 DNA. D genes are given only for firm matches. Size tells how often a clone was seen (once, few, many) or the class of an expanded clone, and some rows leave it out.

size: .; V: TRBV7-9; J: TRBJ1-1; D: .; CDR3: CASSWGAFF; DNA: TGTGCCAGCAGTTGGGGGGCTTTCTTT
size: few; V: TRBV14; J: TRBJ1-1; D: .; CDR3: CASSQLRRAQRRAFF; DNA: TGTGCCAGCAGCCAATTACGCAGGGCCCAACGACGCGCTTTCTTT
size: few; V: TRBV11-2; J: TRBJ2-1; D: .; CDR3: CASSLSDSSYNEQFF; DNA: TGTGCCAGCAGCCTTAGCGATAGCTCCTACAATGAGCAGTTCTTC
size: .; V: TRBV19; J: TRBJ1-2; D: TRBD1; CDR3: CASTPEGQIYGYTF; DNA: TGTGCCAGTACCCCGGAGGGACAGATCTATGGCTACACCTTC
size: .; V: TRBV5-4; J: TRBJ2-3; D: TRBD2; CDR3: CATFRGLSSGGRTDTQYF; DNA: TGTGCCACATTCAGAGGCCTGTCTAGCGGGGGGAGGACAGATACGCAGTATTTT
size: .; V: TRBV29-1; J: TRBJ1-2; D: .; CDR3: CSVRVPARGGYTF; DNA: TGCAGCGTTCGCGTCCCGGCCAGGGGTGGCTACACCTTC
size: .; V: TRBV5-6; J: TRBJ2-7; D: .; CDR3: CASTSATQDKNQYF; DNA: TGTGCCAGCACCTCAGCGACCCAGGACAAGAATCAGTACTTC
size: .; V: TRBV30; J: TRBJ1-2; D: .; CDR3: CAWSFGAGDGYTF; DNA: TGTGCCTGGAGTTTTGGGGCAGGAGATGGCTACACCTTC
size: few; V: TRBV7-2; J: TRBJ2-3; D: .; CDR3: CASSYSTDTQYF; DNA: TGTGCCAGCAGCTATAGCACAGATACGCAGTATTTT
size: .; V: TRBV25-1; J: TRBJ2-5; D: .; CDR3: CASSDARGGRQETQYF; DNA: TGTGCCAGCAGTGACGCCAGGGGAGGGCGACAAGAGACCCAGTACTTC
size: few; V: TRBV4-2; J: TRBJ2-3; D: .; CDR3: CASSQDVARFGTDTQYF; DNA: TGTGCCAGCAGCCAAGATGTCGCCCGGTTCGGCACAGATACGCAGTATTTT
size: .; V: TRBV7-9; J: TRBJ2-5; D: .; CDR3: CASSLGHMLQETQYF; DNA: TGTGCCAGCAGCTTGGGGCATATGCTCCAAGAGACCCAGTACTTC
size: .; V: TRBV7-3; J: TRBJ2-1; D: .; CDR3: CASSLGSGIGRNEQFF; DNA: TGTGCCAGCAGCTTAGGAAGCGGAATCGGCCGCAATGAGCAGTTCTTC
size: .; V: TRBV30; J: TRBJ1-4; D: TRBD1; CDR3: CAWSGQGGEKLFF; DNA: TGTGCCTGGAGTGGGCAGGGGGGCGAAAAACTGTTTTTT
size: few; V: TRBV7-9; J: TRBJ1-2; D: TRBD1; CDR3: CASSTTGGPGYTF; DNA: TGTGCCAGCAGCACCACAGGGGGGCCGGGCTACACCTTC
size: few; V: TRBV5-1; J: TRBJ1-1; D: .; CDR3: CASRIGENTEAFF; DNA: TGCGCCAGCCGAATCGGGGAGAACACTGAAGCTTTCTTT
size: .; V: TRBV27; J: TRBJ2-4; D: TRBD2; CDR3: CASSPGGLNTQRLVQYF; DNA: TGTGCCAGCAGTCCGGGAGGTTTGAACACACAAAGATTGGTTCAGTACTTC
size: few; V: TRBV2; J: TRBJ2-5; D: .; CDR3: CASSEGHLQETQYF; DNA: TGTGCCAGCAGTGAGGGCCATCTACAAGAGACCCAGTACTTC
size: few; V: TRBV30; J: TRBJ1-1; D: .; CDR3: CAWTGVGNTEAFF; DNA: TGTGCCTGGACAGGGGTCGGGAACACTGAAGCTTTCTTT
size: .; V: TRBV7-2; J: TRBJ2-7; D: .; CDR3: CASSPSHEQYF; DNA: TGTGCCAGCAGCCCGTCCCACGAGCAGTACTTC
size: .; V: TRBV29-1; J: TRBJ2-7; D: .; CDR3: CSVGRDRDEQYF; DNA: TGCAGCGTTGGCAGGGATAGGGACGAGCAGTACTTC
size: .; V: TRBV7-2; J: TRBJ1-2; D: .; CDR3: CASSLYVGSGLGNYGYTF; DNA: TGTGCCAGCAGCTTATATGTCGGCAGCGGACTGGGAAACTATGGCTACACCTTC
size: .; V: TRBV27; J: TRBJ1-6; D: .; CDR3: CASSLGRGLSSYNSPLHF; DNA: TGTGCCAGCAGTTTAGGGAGGGGACTAAGCTCCTATAATTCACCCCTCCACTTT
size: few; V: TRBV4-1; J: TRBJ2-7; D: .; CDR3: CASSHLGSGTEQYF; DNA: TGCGCCAGCAGCCACCTTGGGTCGGGGACCGAGCAGTACTTC
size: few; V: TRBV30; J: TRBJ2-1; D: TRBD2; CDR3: CAWSVRLADNEQFF; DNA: TGTGCCTGGAGTGTACGACTAGCGGACAATGAGCAGTTCTTC
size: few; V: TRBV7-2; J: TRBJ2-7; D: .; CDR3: CASSLAGEQYF; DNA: TGTGCCAGCAGCTTAGCGGGCGAGCAGTACTTC
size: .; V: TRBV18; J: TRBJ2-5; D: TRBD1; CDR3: CASSPGQVQETQYF; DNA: TGTGCCAGCTCACCGGGACAGGTCCAAGAGACCCAGTACTTC
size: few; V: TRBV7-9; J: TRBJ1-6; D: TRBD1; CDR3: CASSSPGTGVIYNSPLHF; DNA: TGTGCCAGCAGTTCCCCCGGGACAGGGGTCATCTATAATTCACCCCTCCACTTT
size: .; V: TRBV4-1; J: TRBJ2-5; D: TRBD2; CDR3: CASSQESGGARETQYF; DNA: TGCGCCAGCAGCCAAGAATCGGGGGGGGCCCGTGAGACCCAGTACTTC
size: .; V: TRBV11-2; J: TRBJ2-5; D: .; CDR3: CASSLAGGPFEETQYF; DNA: TGTGCCAGCAGCTTAGCGGGGGGCCCCTTTGAAGAGACCCAGTACTTC
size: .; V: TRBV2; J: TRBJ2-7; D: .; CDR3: CASSEIYEQYF; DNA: TGTGCCAGCAGTGAAATCTACGAGCAGTACTTC